These 30 T cell receptor beta chains share one sample of origin, sequenced in a study of blood T cell dynamics during melanoma immunotherapy. Study-wide points: Immune-effector CD8+ cells best matched cell-free DNA CDR3 sequences and were most clonal.

Clones were sequenced by immunoSEQ multiplex PCR, and TCRdb holds only the in-frame ones, with some missing. This table has approximately 990 clones, about 78% appearing once. These receptors lack a known antigen. The time point denotes: week 3, after first cycle of checkpoint inhibitor. Immune-effector memory T cells were defined as CD3+ CD4- CD8+ CD45RA- CD45RO-high CD27- CCR7-. Material: CD8+ T cells from blood, obtained from a patient treated with checkpoint blockade. Source of these receptors: a human donor with melanoma.

V is TRBV19 and J is TRBJ2-7; 10 bases align to TRBD2. CDR1 LNHDA and CDR2 SQIVND come from the germline V gene (reference sequence). The V gene end was trimmed by 1 base and the J gene end by 3 bases; junction bases not matched to a gene: 3. The CDR3 has 15 amino acids. The CDR3 reads CASSIVASGSYEQYF. In nucleotides, the CDR3 is TGTGCCAGTAGTATAGTGGCTAGCGGGAGCTACGAGCAGTACTTC.

This clone was found once. The chain joins TRBV29-1 to TRBJ2-7, with 9 bases identical to TRBD1. Trimming cost V 7 bases and J 8 bases; bases outside gene matches: 9. In germline, CDR1 is SQVTM, CDR2 ANQGSEA. The CDR3 extends over 12 amino acids. The CDR3 spells CSGVDRGSKQYF. The CDR3 DNA sequence: TGCAGCGGGGTTGACAGGGGGTCCAAGCAGTACTTC.

The rearrangement links TRBV27 to TRBJ2-7, with D tentatively TRBD1 (5 bases). V was pared by 4 bases and J by 2 bases, with 12 bases between. CDR1 and CDR2 from the germline V gene are MNHEY and SMNVEV (reference sequence). The length of the CDR3 is 14 residues. CDR3 sequence: CASSSPREAYEQYF. The DNA of the CDR3 is TGTGCCAGCAGTTCCCCCAGGGAAGCCTACGAGCAGTACTTC.

V usage is TRBV11-2 and J usage is TRBJ2-1; D is perhaps TRBD1 (7 bases). Trimming stripped 1 base from V and 4 bases from J, with 14 bases between. This CDR3 contains 16 residues. Germline lookup yields CDR1 SGHAT and CDR2 FQNNGV. CDR3 sequence reads: CASSLVAGTVYNEQFF. CDR3 in DNA: TGTGCCAGCAGCTTAGTTGCGGGGACAGTTTACAATGAGCAGTTCTTC.

Written as DNA, the CDR3 is TGTGCCAGCAGTCCTCTTTCCCCCACAGATACGCAGTATTTT. Translating gives CASSPLSPTDTQYF. This rearrangement joins TRBV6-1 to TRBJ2-3; D is unresolved. The germline V gene has CDR1 MNHNS and CDR2 SASEGT. Trimming shortened V by 5 bases and J by 2 bases, and 11 bases separated the two germline ends. The CDR3 runs 14 residues.

This chain connects TRBV7-8 to TRBJ2-2; no firm D call. The ends were cut back, 0 bases at V and 5 bases at J, with 7 bases in the middle. CDR3 length: 14 amino acids. Germline-derived CDR1 and CDR2 are SGHVS and FQNEAQ. The CDR3 DNA is TGTGCCAGCAGCTTAGCCGTGAAGACCGGGGAGCTGTTTTTT. It yields the protein CASSLAVKTGELFF. Drawing the rest from reference TRBV7-8 and TRBJ2-2, the complete variable domain is GAGVSQSPRYKVAKRGQDVALRCDPISGHVSLFWYQQALGQGPEFLTYFQNEAQLDKSGLPSDRFFAERPEGSVSTLKIQRTQQEDSAVYLCASSLAVKTGELFFGEGSRLTVL.

The CDR3 reads CASSLLAALKQETQYF. The CDR3 nucleotides are TGTGCCAGCAGTTTATTGGCTGCCTTGAAACAAGAGACCCAGTACTTC. V is TRBV28 and J is TRBJ2-5; D gene ambiguous. Germline V CDR1 and CDR2: MDHEN, SYDVKM. The CDR3 totals 16 residues. Deletions cut 1 base from V and 2 bases from J, with 14 bases between.

This clone was detected a few times. The chain combines TRBV14 with TRBJ1-2, with D tentatively TRBD1 (6 bases). V lost 5 bases to trimming and J lost 3 bases, with 10 bases between them. Germline values: CDR1 SGHDN, CDR2 FVKESK. The CDR3 contains 13 residues. The CDR3: CASSVAGDYGYTF. The DNA of the CDR3 is TGTGCCAGCAGCGTGGCAGGGGACTATGGCTACACCTTC.

V gene TRBV27 combines with J gene TRBJ2-5; 8 bases match TRBD1. With V trimmed by 5 bases and J by 7 bases, 9 bases remained unmatched. The CDR3 loop spans 14 amino acids. Germline-derived CDR1 and CDR2 are MNHEY and SMNVEV (reference sequence). As DNA, the CDR3 is TGTGCCAGCAGTACCGTCGGGACAGGAGGGACCCAGTACTTC. It specifies CASSTVGTGGTQYF.

The chain has TRBV30 and TRBJ2-7; 14 bases map to TRBD2. Germline CDR1 reads GTSNPN; CDR2 reads SVGIG (reference sequence). This CDR3 spans 14 amino acids. With V trimmed by 1 base and J by 5 bases, 1 base remained unmatched. CDR3 sequence reads: CAWSETSGRDEQYF. DNA of the CDR3: TGTGCCTGGAGTGAGACTAGCGGGAGGGACGAGCAGTACTTC. Variable domain in full (rest from reference TRBV30 and TRBJ2-7): SQTIHQWPATLVQPVGSPLSLECTVEGTSNPNLYWYRQAAGRGLQLLFYSVGIGQISSEVPQNLSASRPQDRQFILSSKKLLLSDSGFYLCAWSETSGRDEQYFGPGTRLTVT.

The V gene is TRBV6-1, the J gene TRBJ2-2; TRBD1 is a possible D gene (5 bases). The CDR3 sequence is 15 residues long. CDR1 MNHNS and CDR2 SASEGT come from the germline V gene. Trimming left V 5 bases short and J 6 bases short, with 16 bases between. CDR3 protein: CASSPGYAVAGELFF. Written as DNA, the CDR3 is TGTGCCAGCAGTCCAGGGTATGCCGTCGCCGGGGAGCTGTTTTTT.

The rearrangement joins TRBV28 to TRBJ2-5, with D perhaps given as TRBD1 or TRBD2 (6 bases each). Germline CDR1 and CDR2: MDHEN and SYDVKM. The CDR3 is 14 residues long. V was cut by 6 bases and J by 3 bases, with 14 bases left in between. The CDR3 region is CASRPPGAEETQYF. The CDR3 DNA reads TGTGCCAGCAGACCACCGGGGGCCGAAGAGACCCAGTACTTC.

This chain connects TRBV19 to TRBJ2-7, with D uncertain. Germline values: CDR1 LNHDA, CDR2 SQIVND (reference sequence). Deletions cut 0 bases from V and 0 bases from J, with 6 bases between. The CDR3 is made up of 14 amino acids. CDR3 loop: CASSIEAVSYEQYF. CDR3 DNA sequence: TGTGCCAGTAGTATAGAGGCGGTCTCCTACGAGCAGTACTTC. The full variable domain, rest sourced from reference TRBV19 and TRBJ2-7, is DGGITQSPKYLFRKEGQNVTLSCEQNLNHDAMYWYRQDPGQGLRLIYYSQIVNDFQKGDIAEGYSVSREKKESFPLTVTSAQKNPTAFYLCASSIEAVSYEQYFGPGTRLTVT.

This sequence joins TRBV2 and TRBJ2-7; tentatively, D is TRBD1 (6 bases). There are 16 residues in the CDR3. V lost 4 bases to trimming and J lost 3 bases, with 19 bases between them. Per germline, CDR1 SNHLY and CDR2 FYNNEI. The DNA for the CDR3 is TGTGCCAGCAGTGGGGCCCGGGACACCCTCTTCTACGAGCAGTACTTC. This codes for CASSGARDTLFYEQYF.

This clone rates as hyperexpanded (1% or more). This chain joins TRBV27 and TRBJ2-7, with 9 nucleotides matching TRBD1. This CDR3 region has 14 residues. The trim removed 6 bases at V and 3 bases at J, leaving 6 bases unmatched. Germline CDR1 MNHEY, CDR2 SMNVEV (reference sequence). DNA of the CDR3: TGTGCCAGCAGCCTACAGGGGGCGAACTACGAGCAGTACTTC. Amino acid sequence: CASSLQGANYEQYF.

The chain employs TRBV11-2 and TRBJ2-7; possibly TRBD2 for D (5 bases). This CDR3 comprises 14 residues. Germline CDR1 reads SGHAT; CDR2 reads FQNNGV. Trimming pared 3 bases from V and 0 bases from J, leaving 9 bases between. Here the CDR3 reads CASSFERLSYEQYF. In DNA form, the CDR3 reads TGTGCCAGCAGCTTCGAGCGGCTCTCCTACGAGCAGTACTTC.

Of note for this clone: This CDR3 is also generated by other DNA sequences in the sample. The J gene is TRBJ2-1, the V gene TRBV2, with D tentatively TRBD2 (7 bases). V lost 4 bases and J lost 10, with 20 bases in between. CDR3 length: 15 amino acids. Germline V gives CDR1 SNHLY, CDR2 FYNNEI. The CDR3 reads CASSGGGGRALEQFF. The CDR3 DNA is TGTGCCAGCAGTGGAGGGGGGGGGAGGGCCTTGGAGCAGTTCTTC. Filled out from reference TRBV2 and TRBJ2-1, the complete variable domain reads EPEVTQTPSHQVTQMGQEVILRCVPISNHLYFYWYRQILGQKVEFLVSFYNNEISEKSEIFDDQFSVERPDGSNFTLKIRSTKLEDSAMYFCASSGGGGRALEQFFGPGTRLTVL.

This chain joins TRBV27 and TRBJ2-1; possibly TRBD2 for D (6 bases). This CDR3 is 14 amino acids long. The germline V gene has CDR1 MNHEY and CDR2 SMNVEV (reference sequence). Trimming shortened V by 8 bases and J by 0 bases, and 11 bases separated the two germline ends. The CDR3 DNA is TGTGCCAGCCAAGACGGGAGCTCCTACAATGAGCAGTTCTTC. It encodes CASQDGSSYNEQFF.

V is TRBV5-5 and J is TRBJ2-2; D is possibly TRBD1 or TRBD2 (5 bases each). V was shortened by 6 bases and J by 6 bases, with 18 bases between the two germline ends. CDR1 and CDR2 from the germline V gene are SGHKS and YYEKEE (reference sequence). The CDR3 has 15 amino acids. The CDR3 DNA follows: TGTGCCAGCAAGGGGAGACATTTGGACTCCGGGGAGCTGTTTTTT. This gives the protein CASKGRHLDSGELFF.

The CDR3 DNA is TGTGCCAGCAGACCGACAGGGGGTCGGGAAAAACTGTTTTTT. As protein: CASRPTGGREKLFF. V and J are TRBV7-9 and TRBJ1-4; TRBD1 matches 9 bases. This CDR3 is built from 14 residues. Trimming cost V 6 bases and J 8 bases; bases outside gene matches: 7. Germline V gene data show CDR1 as SEHNR and CDR2 as FQNEAQ (reference sequence).

This clone was observed once. The CDR3 loop is CASSPGQGYYEQYF. The DNA for the CDR3 is TGTGCCAGCAGTCCCGGACAGGGGTACTACGAGCAGTACTTC. V and J are TRBV27 and TRBJ2-5; 9 bases map to TRBD1. The assigned J gene may be wrong: the sequence end matches TRBJ2-7 better. The germline CDR1 and CDR2 sequences are MNHEY and SMNVEV (reference sequence). The CDR3 spans 14 residues.

V gene TRBV9 combines with J gene TRBJ2-5, with D possibly being TRBD1 or TRBD2 (5 bases each). Germline assignment: CDR1 SGDLS and CDR2 YYNGEE. The V and J ends lost 3 bases and 7 bases respectively, with 22 bases between them. The CDR3 sequence is 16 residues long. CDR3 nucleotide sequence: TGTGCCAGCAGCGCCAGAACAGGTCCGGGATGGGGGACCCAGTACTTC. Residues: CASSARTGPGWGTQYF.

The gene calls are TRBV15 and TRBJ2-1, with D maybe TRBD2 (5 bases). Trimming cost V 8 bases and J 0 bases, with 8 bases left between them. CDR1 and CDR2 (germline): LNHNV, YYDKDF (reference sequence). The CDR3 runs 13 residues. The CDR3 protein is CATATTSYNEQFF. The CDR3 DNA reads as TGTGCCACCGCGACTACCTCCTACAATGAGCAGTTCTTC.

The gene calls are TRBV2 and TRBJ2-3, with TRBD1 as a possible D gene (6 bases). CDR1 SNHLY and CDR2 FYNNEI come from the germline V gene. Trimming removed 6 bases at V and 0 bases at J, with 13 bases between. This CDR3 has 15 amino acids. This CDR3 is CASRATGGSTDTQYF. CDR3 DNA sequence: TGTGCCAGCAGGGCGACAGGAGGTAGCACAGATACGCAGTATTTT.

As to this clone: The sample has other DNA sequences that encode this CDR3 too. The chain couples TRBV7-9 to TRBJ1-2; D call uncertain. The CDR3 contains 14 residues. Trimming pared 5 bases from V and 3 bases from J, leaving 13 bases between. Germline loops: CDR1 SEHNR, CDR2 FQNEAQ (reference sequence). This CDR3 reads CASSPMDGYYGYTF. CDR3 DNA: TGTGCCAGCAGCCCCATGGACGGTTACTATGGCTACACCTTC.

V usage is TRBV2 and J usage is TRBJ1-2; D unresolved. Trimming pared 3 bases from V and 2 bases from J, leaving 7 bases between. Per germline, CDR1 SNHLY and CDR2 FYNNEI. The CDR3 consists of 13 residues. CDR3 sequence reads: CASSDLGNYGYTF. The CDR3 DNA is TGTGCCAGCAGTGATCTAGGGAACTATGGCTACACCTTC.

This clone came up a few times. The genes are TRBV9 and TRBJ2-7, with D tentatively TRBD1 (6 bases). V lost 0 bases and J 4 bases, leaving 8 bases between the germline ends. The germline V gene encodes CDR1 SGDLS and CDR2 YYNGEE. CDR3 length: 13 residues. The CDR3 bases are TGTGCCAGCAGCGTAGGGGACACTTACGAGCAGTACTTC. It specifies CASSVGDTYEQYF. The variable domain in full, with the rest retrieved from reference TRBV9 and TRBJ2-7, is DSGVTQTPKHLITATGQRVTLRCSPRSGDLSVYWYQQSLDQGLQFLIQYYNGEERAKGNILERFSAQQFPDLHSELNLSSLELGDSALYFCASSVGDTYEQYFGPGTRLTVT.

The V gene is TRBV27, the J gene TRBJ1-5; 12 nucleotides line up with TRBD1. This CDR3 region has 15 residues. Germline V gene data show CDR1 as MNHEY and CDR2 as SMNVEV (reference sequence). The ends lost 6 bases at V and 5 bases at J; junction bases unmatched: 5. The CDR3 reads CASRSGTGGDQPQHF. As DNA, the CDR3 is TGTGCCAGCAGATCCGGGACAGGGGGCGATCAGCCCCAGCATTTT.

The rearrangement joins TRBV4-3 to TRBJ1-3; D uncertain. Trimming shortened V by 0 bases and J by 0 bases, and 6 bases separated the two germline ends. This CDR3 spans 15 amino acids. Per germline, CDR1 LGHNA and CDR2 YSLEER. The CDR3 DNA reads as TGCGCCAGCAGCCAAGATAACACCTCTGGAAACACCATATATTTT. Protein: CASSQDNTSGNTIYF.

The rearrangement uses TRBV28 and TRBJ2-7; TRBD1 matches at 9 bases. With 10 bases clipped from V and 1 base from J, the junction kept 11 bases outside the gene matches. The germline V gene has CDR1 MDHEN and CDR2 SYDVKM. CDR3 length: 15 amino acids. CDR3 protein: CATHPRDRVSYEQYF. In DNA form, the CDR3 reads TGTGCCACCCATCCCCGGGACAGGGTATCCTACGAGCAGTACTTC. Combining the CDR3 with reference TRBV28 and TRBJ2-7 gives the whole variable domain DVKVTQSSRYLVKRTGEKVFLECVQDMDHENMFWYRQDPGLGLRLIYFSYDVKMKEKGDIPEGYSVSREKKERFSLILESASTNQTSMYLCATHPRDRVSYEQYFGPGTRLTVT.